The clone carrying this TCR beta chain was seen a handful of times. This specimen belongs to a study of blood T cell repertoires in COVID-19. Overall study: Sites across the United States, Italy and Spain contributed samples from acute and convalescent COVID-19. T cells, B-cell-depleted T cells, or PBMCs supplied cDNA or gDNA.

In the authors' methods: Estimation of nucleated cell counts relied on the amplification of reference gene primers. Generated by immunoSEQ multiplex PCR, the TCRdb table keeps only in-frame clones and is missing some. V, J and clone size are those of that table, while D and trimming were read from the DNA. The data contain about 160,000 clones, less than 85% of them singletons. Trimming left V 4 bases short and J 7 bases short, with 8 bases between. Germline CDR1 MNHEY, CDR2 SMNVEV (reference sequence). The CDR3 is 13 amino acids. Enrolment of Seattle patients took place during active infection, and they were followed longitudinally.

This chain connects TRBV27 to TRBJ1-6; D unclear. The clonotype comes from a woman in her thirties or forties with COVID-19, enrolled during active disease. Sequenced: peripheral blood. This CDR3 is CASSSNRNSPLHF. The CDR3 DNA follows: TGTGCCAGCAGTTCAAACCGGAATTCACCCCTCCACTTT.